The rows below give T cell receptor beta chains drawn from one sample of a study of metastatic and nonmetastatic thyroid tumors. TCRdb re-analyzed the PCR reads through MiXCR. The sample holds fewer than 25,000 clones, roughly 31% seen once. The sample taken for sequencing was blood. The receptors originated from a female donor with papillary thyroid cancer or a benign thyroid nodule (not recorded which). Some clones in this sample may be carry-over from other donors' samples. The CDR3 runs from the conserved cysteine through the conserved F or W. The D gene is left open where the match is weak. Clone size is given for some rows only: seen once, a few or many times, or a class if the clone is expanded.

v_gene,abundance,d_gene,j_gene,CDR3nt,CDR3aa
TRBV7-3,medium-sized,TRBD1,TRBJ2-7,TGTGCCAGCAGGGCAGGGGGTTCCTACGAGCAGTACTTC,CASRAGGSYEQYF
TRBV24-1,many,TRBD1,TRBJ2-5,TGTGCCACCAGCAGGGACAGCCTCAGGGAGACCCAGTACTTC,CATSRDSLRETQYF
TRBV12-3/TRBV12-4,few,TRBD1,TRBJ1-3,TGTGCCAGCAGCTCCACAGGGGGATCTGGAAACACCATATATTTT,CASSSTGGSGNTIYF
TRBV13,many,NA,TRBJ2-3,TGTGCCAGCAGCTTTTCCCAGCGGGTCCCAGATACGCAGTATTTT,CASSFSQRVPDTQYF
TRBV6-5,few,NA,TRBJ1-6,TGTGCCAGCAGTTTCAGGAGCTCACCCCTACACTTT,CASSFRSSPLHF
TRBV9,many,NA,TRBJ2-3,TGTGCCAGCAGCGTAGCTTTGATGGGGGGCACAGATACGCAGTATTTT,CASSVALMGGTDTQYF
TRBV20-1,many,TRBD2,TRBJ2-1,TGCAGTGCTAGTGGGTTAGCGGGTGGGGAGCAGTTCTTC,CSASGLAGGEQFF
TRBV4-1,medium-sized,NA,TRBJ2-5,TGCGCCAGCAGCCAGCTCCCATTCCTGGAGACCCAGTACTTC,CASSQLPFLETQYF
TRBV20-1,medium-sized,NA,TRBJ1-2,TGCAGTGCTATACCCGGGACCTATGGCTACACCTTC,CSAIPGTYGYTF
TRBV5-1,many,TRBD1,TRBJ1-1,TGCGCCAGCAGCGGAGGGGGCACTTGGGTGAACACTGAAGCTTTCTTT,CASSGGGTWVNTEAFF
TRBV24-1,medium-sized,TRBD1,TRBJ2-2,TGTGCCACCAGTGACCCGACAGGGGACACCGGGGAGCTGTTTTTT,CATSDPTGDTGELFF
TRBV4-3,NA,NA,TRBJ2-7,TGCGCCAGCAGCCAGGACGGGGGTACTGGGGAGCAGTACTTC,CASSQDGGTGEQYF
TRBV30,many,NA,TRBJ1-1,TGTGCCTGGAGTGTAGGGGTGAACACTGAAGCTTTCTTT,CAWSVGVNTEAFF
TRBV5-1,many,TRBD2,TRBJ2-5,TGCGCCAGCAGCTTGGGGGAAGGACTAGCGGGAGAGGAGACCCAGTACTTC,CASSLGEGLAGEETQYF
TRBV20-1,NA,NA,TRBJ2-1,TGCAGTGCTAGAGTTTACGGCGCCAGCTCCTACAATGAGCAGTTCTTC,CSARVYGASSYNEQFF
TRBV4-1,many,NA,TRBJ2-1,TGCGCCAGCAGCCAAGAGAGTGGAGCCGTAAATGAGCAGTTCTTC,CASSQESGAVNEQFF
TRBV4-2,NA,NA,TRBJ2-2,TGTGCCAGCAGCCAGGACAACACGAACACCGGGGAGCTGTTTTTT,CASSQDNTNTGELFF
TRBV6-1,few,TRBD1,TRBJ2-7,TGTGCCAGCAGTGACGGGGACAGTCACTCCTACGAGCAGTACTTC,CASSDGDSHSYEQYF
TRBV4-3,many,NA,TRBJ1-4,TGCGCCAGCAGCCAAGATTGGGCAACTAGTGAAAAACTGTTTTTT,CASSQDWATSEKLFF
TRBV5-8,few,TRBD2,TRBJ2-7,TGTGCCAGCAGATTCAGGCTAGCGGGAGACGAGCAGTACTTC,CASRFRLAGDEQYF
TRBV5-1,many,NA,TRBJ1-5,TGCGCCAGCTCCCTGGGAAGGGGGGCAGGTCAGCCCCAGCATTTT,CASSLGRGAGQPQHF
TRBV11-2,NA,TRBD1,TRBJ1-2,TGTGCCAGCAGCTCGGGACAGGGCGGAATCTATGGCTACACCTTC,CASSSGQGGIYGYTF
TRBV4-1,NA,NA,TRBJ2-2,TGCGCCAGCAGTCTTGGACAGTACACCGGGGAGCTGTTCTTT,CASSLGQYTGELFF
TRBV5-1,few,TRBD2,TRBJ2-7,TGCGCCAGCAAAAAAGGAGCGGGAGAGGGCAACGAGCAGTACTTC,CASKKGAGEGNEQYF
TRBV5-1,many,NA,TRBJ2-5,TGCGCCAGCAGCCTGATACAAGAGACCCAGTACTTC,CASSLIQETQYF
TRBV12-3/TRBV12-4,many,NA,TRBJ2-5,TGTGCCAGCAGTTCCTTCCAGGGGAAGGAGACCCAGTACTTC,CASSSFQGKETQYF
TRBV20-1,NA,TRBD2,TRBJ2-3,TGCAGTGCTATTGGCGGGAGTCACACAGATACGCAGTATTTT,CSAIGGSHTDTQYF
TRBV24-1,many,NA,TRBJ2-1,TGTGCCACCAGTTTAACGGGGGCCTCCTACAATGAGCAGTTCTTC,CATSLTGASYNEQFF
TRBV25-1,many,NA,TRBJ2-1,TGTGCCAGCAGTGAATCGGGGCTTTACAATGAGCAGTTCTTC,CASSESGLYNEQFF
TRBV3-1,many,NA,TRBJ2-3,TGTGCCAGCAGCCAAGGGACGGGGCACACAGATACGCAGTATTTT,CASSQGTGHTDTQYF
TRBV20-1,medium-sized,TRBD1,TRBJ2-7,TGCAGTGCTACCCACCCTGCGGGACAGGGTATCTACGAGCAGTACTTC,CSATHPAGQGIYEQYF
TRBV28,NA,TRBD1,TRBJ1-6,TGTGCCAGCAGCCCAGGACAGGGGGCACATTCACCCCTCCACTTT,CASSPGQGAHSPLHF
TRBV20-1,medium-sized,TRBD2,TRBJ2-1,TGCAGTGCTAGAGACCTTTCAGCGGGAGGATACAATGAGCAGTTCTTC,CSARDLSAGGYNEQFF
TRBV20-1,NA,TRBD1,TRBJ1-2,TGTAGTACTCCTGTGAAGACAGGGGACTATGGCTACACCTTC,CSTPVKTGDYGYTF
TRBV6-6,NA,TRBD1,TRBJ2-5,TGTGCCAGCAGTTCCTCGACAGGGGGAGAGACCCAGTACTTC,CASSSSTGGETQYF
TRBV4-3,NA,TRBD2,TRBJ2-1,TGCGCCAGCAGCCAAGATCTAGCGGGAGGGCCGGGGAATGAGCAGTTCTTC,CASSQDLAGGPGNEQFF
TRBV11-2,NA,NA,TRBJ2-1,TGTGCCAGCAGCCCGAGACTAGAGTACAATGAGCAGTTCTTC,CASSPRLEYNEQFF
TRBV3-1,many,NA,TRBJ1-6,TGTGCCAGCAGCCAGGGTTCACCCCTCCACTTT,CASSQGSPLHF
TRBV30,NA,TRBD1,TRBJ2-7,TGTGCCTGGACCCGTCCCGGGACAGGGGGAGGGCAGTACTTC,CAWTRPGTGGGQYF
TRBV20-1,NA,TRBD2,TRBJ2-1,TGCAGTGCTAGACTAGCGGACAATGAGCAGTTCTTC,CSARLADNEQFF
TRBV28,NA,TRBD1,TRBJ1-1,TGTGCCAGCAGTTTATCCCCCAGGGGGGCTGAAGCTTTCTTT,CASSLSPRGAEAFF
TRBV20-1,many,TRBD2,TRBJ2-1,TGCAGTGCTAGGCACACTAGCGGGAGTTCGAATGAGCAGTTCTTC,CSARHTSGSSNEQFF
TRBV6-5,NA,TRBD2,TRBJ2-7,TGTGCCAGCAGTTTAGGACTAGCGGGAGCCTACGAGCAGTACTTC,CASSLGLAGAYEQYF
TRBV19,few,TRBD1,TRBJ1-1,TGTGCCAGTAGTATTCCAGGGGGCAGTGGAGCTTTCTTT,CASSIPGGSGAFF
TRBV6-2/TRBV6-3,NA,TRBD1,TRBJ2-7,TGTGCCAGCAGTCCGATGAGACGCGGTGGGACAGGCCCTTCCTACGAGCAGTACTTC,CASSPMRRGGTGPSYEQYF
TRBV11-1,NA,NA,TRBJ2-7,TGTGGCAGCAGCCTGTGGGACGGCTCCGATCTGTACTTC,CGSSLWDGSDLYF
TRBV7-2,NA,NA,TRBJ2-7,TGTGCCAGCAGCTTAGCAGGTGGTGGGGGTAGCTCCTACGAGCAGTACTTC,CASSLAGGGGSSYEQYF
TRBV24-1,few,TRBD2,TRBJ2-2,TGTGCCACCAGTGATGCTAGCGGCCACACCGGGGAGCTGTTTTTT,CATSDASGHTGELFF
TRBV6-1,medium-sized,NA,TRBJ1-2,TGTGCCAGCAGTGATTCAGTTCGGGGGTCGGACTATGGCTACACCTTC,CASSDSVRGSDYGYTF
TRBV7-9,many,NA,TRBJ2-7,TGTGCCAGCAGCCCCCAGGACAGCTACGAGCAGTACTTC,CASSPQDSYEQYF
TRBV29-1,many,NA,TRBJ2-5,TGCAGCGTTGGGGGGGAGACCCAGTACTTC,CSVGGETQYF
TRBV2,few,TRBD1,TRBJ1-1,TGTGCCAGCAGTTCACCGGGACAGGGGCGCACTGAAGCTTTCTTT,CASSSPGQGRTEAFF
TRBV7-8,NA,TRBD1,TRBJ1-1,TGTGCCAGCAGCTCGCCGACAGGGGTGAACACTGAAGCTTTCTTT,CASSSPTGVNTEAFF
TRBV18,NA,TRBD2,TRBJ2-3,TGTGCCAGCTCACCCCCCAGAGCGGGAGGATCAGATACGCAGTATTTT,CASSPPRAGGSDTQYF
TRBV4-1,NA,NA,TRBJ1-5,TGCGCCAGCAGTGAAAAAGGGGGAGGCAATCAGCCCCAGCATTTT,CASSEKGGGNQPQHF
TRBV4-2,NA,TRBD1,TRBJ2-3,TGTGCCAGTTCACTTAACGGGGACAGGGTTGACTCAGATACGCAGTATTTT,CASSLNGDRVDSDTQYF
TRBV18,many,NA,TRBJ1-5,TGTGCCAGCTCACCAACCGGGACCCCGGGTCAGCCCCAGCATTTT,CASSPTGTPGQPQHF
TRBV20-1,NA,NA,TRBJ2-7,TGCAGTGCTAGAAGTGTTACGGGTGAGCAGTACTTC,CSARSVTGEQYF
TRBV4-2,NA,NA,TRBJ1-2,TGTGCCAGCAGCCATTGGGGGAATGGCTACACCTTC,CASSHWGNGYTF
TRBV27,medium-sized,NA,TRBJ2-3,TGTGCCAGCAGTTGGATGGACGGGGGCACAGATACGCAGTATTTT,CASSWMDGGTDTQYF